Included here is one T cell receptor beta chain sequence, with context. V was trimmed by 4 bases and J by 3 bases, leaving 12 bases between them. The CDR3 is 14 amino acids. In germline, CDR1 is LGHDT, CDR2 YNNKEL (reference sequence). Authors' data handling: Using reference gene primer amplification, nucleated cell counts were estimated. The method was immunoSEQ multiplex PCR; TCRdb's version includes in-frame clones alone and lacks a portion of them. That table gives V, J and clone size, and the DNA gave D and trimming. Among under 300,000 clones listed, about nine tenths were seen once. This sample was included in a study of blood T cell repertoires in COVID-19. Across the whole study: Italy, Spain and the United States were the sources of the convalescent and acute COVID-19 samples. Sources were T cells, B-cell-depleted T cells, or PBMCs; the material itself was cDNA or gDNA.

The receptor's source is a woman between 40 and 50 years old who had recovered from COVID-19. The V and J genes are TRBV3-1 (or the pseudogene TRBV3-2) and TRBJ1-2; D is undetermined. The sample comprised PBMCs or T cells enriched from blood (not recorded which). In nucleotides, the CDR3 is TGTGCCAGCAGCCCCACCCGGAGAGACTATGGCTACACCTTC. Translation gives CASSPTRRDYGYTF.